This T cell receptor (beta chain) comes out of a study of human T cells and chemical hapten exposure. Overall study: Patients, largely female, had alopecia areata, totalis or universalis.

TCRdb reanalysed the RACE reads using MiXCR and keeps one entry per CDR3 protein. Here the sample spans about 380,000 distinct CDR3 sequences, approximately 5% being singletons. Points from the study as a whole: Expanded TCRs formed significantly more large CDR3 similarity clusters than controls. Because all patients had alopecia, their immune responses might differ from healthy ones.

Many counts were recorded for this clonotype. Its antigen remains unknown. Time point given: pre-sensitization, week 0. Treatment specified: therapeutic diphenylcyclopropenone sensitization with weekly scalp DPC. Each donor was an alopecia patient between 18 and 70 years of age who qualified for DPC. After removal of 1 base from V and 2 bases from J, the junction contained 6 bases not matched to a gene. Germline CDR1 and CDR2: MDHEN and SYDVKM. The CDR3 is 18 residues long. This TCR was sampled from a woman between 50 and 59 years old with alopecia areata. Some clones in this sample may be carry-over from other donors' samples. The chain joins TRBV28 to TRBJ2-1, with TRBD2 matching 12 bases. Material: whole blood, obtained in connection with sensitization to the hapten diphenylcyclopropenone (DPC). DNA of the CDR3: TGTGCCAGCAGTTTATTCTCGGGACTAGCGGGCACCTACAATGAGCAGTTCTTC. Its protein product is CASSLFSGLAGTYNEQFF.